This passage covers 13 T cell receptor beta chains from one sample sequenced in a study of cytomegalovirus exposure and HLA in healthy donors. PCR employed 60 Vbeta and 13 Jbeta primers. The protocol was immunoSEQ multiplex PCR, while the TCRdb copy is restricted to in-frame clones and leaves out a portion. The repertoire holds more than 95,000 clones, with roughly 80% as singletons. The material sequenced was PBMCs. Receptor source: a man younger than 35 in good health and CMV-seropositive.

The V and J genes are TRBV5-6 and TRBJ2-5, with 8 bases lining up with TRBD1. Trimming removed 3 bases from V and 7 bases from J; junction bases left unmatched: 5. Germline CDR1 is SGHDT and CDR2 is YYEEEE. The CDR3 runs to 13 residues. Written as DNA, the CDR3 is TGTGCCAGCAGCTACGGGACAGGCTGGACCCAGTACTTC. This sequence encodes CASSYGTGWTQYF.

This chain uses TRBV6-5 with TRBJ1-1; TRBD1 agrees at 9 bases. The CDR3 extends over 14 amino acids. Germline V lookup: CDR1 MNHEY, CDR2 SVGAGI. V was pared by 6 bases and J by 5 bases, with 7 bases of the junction left unmatched. CDR3 sequence (DNA): TGTGCCAGCAGCAGGGGACAGGGAAAGACTGAAGCTTTCTTT. This codes for CASSRGQGKTEAFF.

Only one count was recorded for this clone. This chain links TRBV6-5 with TRBJ1-1; 7 nucleotides align to TRBD1. The CDR3 runs 14 residues. The trim removed 3 bases at V and 8 bases at J, leaving 9 bases unmatched. Germline CDR1 reads MNHEY; CDR2 reads SVGAGI. CDR3 nucleotides: TGTGCCAGCAGTTATCTAGCCCCGGACAGGGAAGCTTTCTTT. Translating gives CASSYLAPDREAFF.

J is TRBJ2-2 and V is TRBV10-2, with 9 bases fitting TRBD1. V shed 7 bases and J 7 bases; nucleotides not matched to a gene: 10. The germline CDR1 and CDR2 sequences are WSHSY and SAAADI. The CDR3 loop spans 15 amino acids. The CDR3 nucleotides are TGCGCCAGCACCTTCAGGACAGGGGCATTCGGGGAGCTGTTTTTT. Its protein product is CASTFRTGAFGELFF.

This sequence joins TRBV6-1 and TRBJ2-3; possible D gene TRBD1, 7 bases. The CDR3 covers 15 residues. V was trimmed by 0 bases and J by 3 bases, leaving 10 bases between them. Germline V gives CDR1 MNHNS, CDR2 SASEGT. The CDR3: CASSEAEGATDTQYF. The CDR3 nucleotides read TGTGCCAGCAGTGAAGCGGAGGGGGCGACAGATACGCAGTATTTT.

The chain links TRBV30 to TRBJ1-2; the D is unclear. Trimming took 1 base from V and 8 from J, leaving 14 bases between them. The CDR3 consists of 13 residues. Per the germline V gene, CDR1 is GTSNPN and CDR2 is SVGIG (reference sequence). In DNA form, the CDR3 reads TGTGCCTGGAGTGCGGATCAGACTGGGGGCTACACCTTC. It is translated as CAWSADQTGGYTF.

V usage is TRBV27 and J usage is TRBJ2-1, with 9 nucleotides matching TRBD1. CDR1 MNHEY and CDR2 SMNVEV come from the germline V gene (reference sequence). This CDR3 comprises 18 residues. J lost 2 bases, V lost 2 bases, and 10 bases had no gene match. The CDR3 nucleotides read TGTGCCAGCAGTTTAAACGGGCCATGGACAGGGGCCTACAATGAGCAGTTCTTC. Translation gives CASSLNGPWTGAYNEQFF.

The chain is built from TRBV6-5 and TRBJ1-2, with 8 bases lining up with TRBD1. Looked up from germline, CDR1 is MNHEY and CDR2 is SVGAGI. The CDR3 spans 16 residues. With V trimmed by 0 bases and J by 8 bases, 11 bases remained unmatched. Here the CDR3 DNA reads TGTGCCAGCAGTTACTCTTTGACGGGACAGGTGATCGGCTACACCTTC. As protein: CASSYSLTGQVIGYTF.

V usage is TRBV4-1 and J usage is TRBJ1-1; tentative D call: TRBD1 (5 bases). Trimming pared 3 bases from V and 1 base from J, leaving 15 bases between. The CDR3 has 16 residues. In germline, CDR1 is MGHRA, CDR2 YSYEKL. The CDR3 is CASSHPQGAANTEAFF. The CDR3 DNA is TGCGCCAGCAGCCATCCCCAAGGGGCGGCGAACACTGAAGCTTTCTTT.

The rearrangement uses TRBV19 and TRBJ2-7, with TRBD1 matching over 7 bases. This CDR3 region has 14 residues. J lost 2 bases, V lost 5 bases, and 6 bases had no gene match. The germline V gene encodes CDR1 LNHDA and CDR2 SQIVND (reference sequence). In DNA, the CDR3 is TGTGCCAGTAGTCCGGGACAGTTGCCCTACGAGCAGTACTTC. Its translation: CASSPGQLPYEQYF.

This sequence joins TRBV11-2 and TRBJ2-3; 11 bases align to TRBD2. J lost 2 bases, V lost 10 bases, and 14 bases had no gene match. The CDR3 totals 17 residues. In germline, CDR1 is SGHAT, CDR2 FQNNGV. In nucleotides, the CDR3 is TGTGCCACAAAAATATTAGCGGGGGGGGTGAACACAGATACGCAGTATTTT. This gives the protein CATKILAGGVNTDTQYF.

This clone has a single count. The rearrangement uses TRBV5-4 and TRBJ1-6; TRBD1 might be the D (6 bases). V was pared by 4 bases and J by 5 bases, with 13 bases between. Germline V gives CDR1 SGHNT, CDR2 YYREEE (reference sequence). This CDR3 has 15 residues. The CDR3 here is CASSLLDSHNSPLHF. The CDR3 nucleotides read TGTGCCAGCAGCCTATTGGACAGTCATAATTCACCCCTCCACTTT. The full variable domain, its missing parts supplied by reference TRBV5-4 and TRBJ1-6, is ETGVTQSPTHLIKTRGQQVTLRCSSQSGHNTVSWYQQALGQGPQFIFQYYREEENGRGNFPPRFSGLQFPNYSSELNVNALELDDSALYLCASSLLDSHNSPLHFGNGTRLTVT.

The chain is built from TRBV7-6 and TRBJ2-5; 7 positions agree with TRBD2. The end of the DNA fits TRBJ2-7 better, so the J call may be wrong. CDR1 is SGHVS and CDR2 is FNYEAQ in the germline V gene. This CDR3 is built from 13 residues. The CDR3 DNA reads TGTGCCAGCAGCCCAGGACTAGTCTACGAGCAGTACTTC. Protein product: CASSPGLVYEQYF.